This T cell receptor beta chain emerged from a study of cytomegalovirus exposure and HLA in healthy donors. Findings and caveats of the study: It was confirmed in vitro that a few of the CMV-associated chains were specific for CMV antigens.

The PCR contained 60 Vbeta and 13 Jbeta primers. Some clones are missing from TCRdb's copy, which holds only in-frame ones; the method was immunoSEQ multiplex PCR. The sample has around 130,000 clones; approximately 76% are singletons. A remark on this clone: Antigen specificity is unknown.

The CDR3 consists of 15 residues. Germline V gene sequence: CDR1 MNHEY, CDR2 SVGAGI. V lost 0 bases and J lost 3, with 12 bases in between. J is TRBJ2-7 and V is TRBV6-5; perhaps TRBD2 as D (7 bases). Sequencing used PBMCs. The sequence came from a man aged 40-49 years in good health and CMV-seronegative. This CDR3 reads CASSYSGGGYYEQYF. In DNA, the CDR3 is TGTGCCAGCAGTTACTCAGGGGGGGGATACTACGAGCAGTACTTC.